A single sample gave rise to the 27 T cell receptor beta chains below, sequenced in a study of early T cells in non-severe SARS-CoV-2 infection. One entry per CDR3 protein results from TCRdb running MiXCR on the 5' RACE reads. The table has roughly 110,000 distinct CDR3 sequences, approximately 10% seen once; the top ten hold about 8.1%. Sequencing was carried out using whole blood. These receptors came from an adult who was a healthcare worker with PCR-confirmed SARS-CoV-2 infection or an uninfected control (not recorded which).

This clonotype came up many times. V gene TRBV3-1 combines with J gene TRBJ1-1; D is ambiguous. Germline CDR1 LGHDT, CDR2 YNNKEL (reference sequence). The ends were cut back, 4 bases at V and 2 bases at J, with 8 bases in the middle. This CDR3 region has 13 residues. The CDR3 DNA reads as TGTGCCAGCAGCCCCGTATTAAACACTGAAGCTTTCTTT. It codes for CASSPVLNTEAFF.

This clonotype appeared a few times. The chain joins TRBV12-3 or TRBV12-4 to TRBJ2-2; 10 bases fit TRBD2. This CDR3 comprises 14 residues. J gave up 5 bases and V 7 bases, and 4 bases lay outside the gene matches. CDR3 bases: TGTGCCAGCACAGCGGGAGGGCCTACCGGGGAGCTGTTTTTT. It codes for CASTAGGPTGELFF.

This chain connects TRBV6-6 to TRBJ2-7, with 7 bases aligning to TRBD1. The CDR3 sequence is 15 residues long. V shed 6 bases and J 4 bases; nucleotides not matched to a gene: 12. Per germline, CDR1 MNHNY and CDR2 SVGAGI (reference sequence). CDR3 DNA sequence: TGTGCCAGCAGAGGTGGAAGGGGGCCTGGATACGAGCAGTACTTC. Translation gives CASRGGRGPGYEQYF.

The rearrangement uses TRBV28 and TRBJ2-7; no definite D call. CDR1 is MDHEN and CDR2 is SYDVKM in the germline V gene. V lost 8 bases and J 4 bases, leaving 0 bases between the germline ends. There are 8 residues in the CDR3. The CDR3 sequence is CASYEQYF. CDR3 bases: TGTGCCAGCTACGAGCAGTACTTC.

This clonotype was seen ten or more times. This chain joins TRBV6-5 and TRBJ2-2, with D maybe TRBD2 (7 bases). The V gene lost 6 bases and the J gene lost 3 bases, with 11 bases spanning the gap. This CDR3 is built from 14 residues. Germline CDR1 is MNHEY and CDR2 is SVGAGI. This chain's CDR3 is CASRGGGYTGELFF. The CDR3, as DNA: TGTGCCAGCAGGGGAGGGGGGTACACCGGGGAGCTGTTTTTT.

The chain links TRBV20-1 to TRBJ2-2, with D maybe TRBD2 (7 bases). The germline V gene has CDR1 DFQATT and CDR2 SNEGSKA (reference sequence). The CDR3 length is 15 residues. Trimming took off 6 bases at V and 0 bases at J, with 14 bases between the two ends. The CDR3: CSAGRRGANTGELFF. As DNA, the CDR3 is TGCAGTGCCGGGAGGAGGGGGGCGAACACCGGGGAGCTGTTTTTT.

This rearrangement joins TRBV28 to TRBJ2-7; D is unclear. The CDR3 runs 11 residues. V was cut by 6 bases and J by 2 bases, with 5 bases left in between. Germline loops: CDR1 MDHEN, CDR2 SYDVKM. In nucleotides, the CDR3 is TGTGCCAGCAGGGCTCCCTACGAGCAGTACTTC. Protein product: CASRAPYEQYF.

The chain has TRBV28 and TRBJ1-2; a possible D gene is TRBD1 (5 bases). This CDR3 is 11 amino acids long. Trimming removed 5 bases from V and 7 bases from J, with 8 bases in between. CDR1 and CDR2 from the germline V gene are MDHEN and SYDVKM. The CDR3 DNA is TGTGCCAGCAGTCCAAGGGGTGGCTACACCTTC. Translation gives CASSPRGGYTF.

The chain joins TRBV11-2 to TRBJ2-2; tentatively, D is TRBD1 (5 bases). The ends were cut back, 8 bases at V and 5 bases at J, with 9 bases in the middle. The CDR3 totals 12 residues. From germline, CDR1 is SGHAT and CDR2 FQNNGV. The CDR3 region has the DNA TGTGCCAGCGGCAGGGAAACCGGGGAGCTGTTTTTT. This sequence encodes CASGRETGELFF.

The DNA for the CDR3 is TGTGCCAGCAGTTTATTAGGAGAGTACCAAGAGACCCAGTACTTC. It specifies CASSLLGEYQETQYF. The V gene is TRBV27, the J gene TRBJ2-5; D is ambiguous. V lost 1 base and J 0 bases, leaving 9 bases between the germline ends. The CDR3 runs 15 residues. CDR1 and CDR2 (germline): MNHEY, SMNVEV (reference sequence).

This clonotype was observed many times. This chain links TRBV10-1 with TRBJ2-1, with D unresolved. This CDR3 spans 12 amino acids. The germline gives CDR1 WNHNN, CDR2 SYGVQD (reference sequence). Trimming pared 4 bases from V and 7 bases from J, leaving 8 bases between. The chain's CDR3 is CASSGQANEQFF. CDR3 coding DNA: TGCGCCAGCAGTGGACAAGCTAATGAGCAGTTCTTC.

This clonotype was seen a handful of times. J is TRBJ2-2 and V is TRBV27; TRBD2 matches at 8 bases. The CDR3 has 21 residues. The ends lost 4 bases at V and 1 base at J; junction bases unmatched: 20. Germline loops: CDR1 MNHEY, CDR2 SMNVEV (reference sequence). Here the CDR3 reads CASSYPRQGEGGGMNTGELFF. CDR3 sequence (DNA): TGTGCCAGCAGTTACCCCCGGCAGGGAGAAGGCGGGGGGATGAACACCGGGGAGCTGTTTTTT.

This clonotype was recorded many times. J is TRBJ2-3 and V is TRBV7-3, with 8 bases matching TRBD2. V shed 5 bases, J shed 2 bases, and the junction held 9 bases outside the gene matches. The CDR3 extends over 16 amino acids. Germline assignment: CDR1 SGHTA and CDR2 FQGTGA. This chain's CDR3 is CASSPRTSLTTDTQYF. In DNA, the CDR3 is TGTGCCAGCAGCCCCCGGACTAGCCTCACCACAGATACGCAGTATTTT.

The CDR3 coding sequence is TGCAGTGCCCAGCGGGAGTTCTCCTACAATGAGCAGTTCTTC. Protein sequence: CSAQREFSYNEQFF. This chain links TRBV20-1 with TRBJ2-1; 8 bases align to TRBD2. Germline values: CDR1 DFQATT, CDR2 SNEGSKA (reference sequence). This CDR3 region has 14 residues. After removal of 6 bases from V and 0 bases from J, the junction contained 4 bases not matched to a gene.

Concerning this clonotype: A much bigger clone sits one base away, suggesting this may be a read error. The chain carries TRBV28 and TRBJ2-7; D uncertain. The CDR3 is 10 residues long. Trimming took off 6 bases at V and 4 bases at J, with 4 bases between the two ends. Germline V gene lookup returns CDR1 MDHEN and CDR2 SYDVKM. Here the CDR3 DNA reads TGTGCCAGCAGGGGATACGAGCAGTACTTC. It translates to CASRGYEQYF.

At least ten counts were recorded for this clonotype. DNA for the CDR3: TGTGCCAGCTCACCGACCCGGAGCTCCTATAATTCACCCCTCCACTTT. Translating it yields CASSPTRSSYNSPLHF. The chain recombines TRBV18 with TRBJ1-6; D not resolved. The CDR3 extends over 16 amino acids. Trimming shortened V by 3 bases and J by 0 bases, and 9 bases separated the two germline ends. Germline-derived CDR1 and CDR2 are KGHSH and LQKENI.

The chain carries TRBV5-4 and TRBJ2-5; TRBD2 aligns across 15 bases. This CDR3 has 18 amino acids. V was clipped by 4 bases and J by 2 bases; unmatched bases: 9. CDR1 and CDR2 from the germline V gene are SGHNT and YYREEE (reference sequence). The CDR3 region has the DNA TGTGCCAGCAGCGCCGGACTAGCGGGAGGGCCGCGTCAAGAGACCCAGTACTTC. Amino acid sequence: CASSAGLAGGPRQETQYF. Drawing the rest from reference TRBV5-4 and TRBJ2-5, the complete variable domain is ETGVTQSPTHLIKTRGQQVTLRCSSQSGHNTVSWYQQALGQGPQFIFQYYREEENGRGNFPPRFSGLQFPNYSSELNVNALELDDSALYLCASSAGLAGGPRQETQYFGPGTRLLVL.

This clonotype was recorded at least ten times. The chain uses TRBV20-1 and TRBJ2-5, with a tentative D call TRBD2 (5 bases). The V gene lost 0 bases and the J gene lost 7 bases, with 12 bases spanning the gap. This CDR3 has 13 residues. In germline, CDR1 is DFQATT, CDR2 SNEGSKA (reference sequence). CDR3 nucleotide sequence: TGCAGTGCTAGAGATGAGGGAATCGTGACCCAGTACTTC. Its translation is CSARDEGIVTQYF.

This clonotype was recorded a few times. This chain connects TRBV9 to TRBJ2-2; D not resolved. Germline lookup yields CDR1 SGDLS and CDR2 YYNGEE. The ends were cut back, 0 bases at V and 0 bases at J, with 6 bases in the middle. This CDR3 region has 15 residues. Written as DNA, the CDR3 is TGTGCCAGCAGCGTAGCCACACCGAACACCGGGGAGCTGTTTTTT. Its translation is CASSVATPNTGELFF.

This sequence joins TRBV4-3 and TRBJ1-4; D gene ambiguous. The V gene's germline CDR1 is LGHNA and CDR2 YSLEER. The CDR3 covers 15 residues. V gave up 0 bases and J gave up 3 bases, with 8 bases separating them. CDR3 sequence reads: CASSQDSGANEKLFF. The CDR3 DNA is TGCGCCAGCAGCCAAGATTCCGGGGCTAATGAAAAACTGTTTTTT.

The chain is built from TRBV11-2 and TRBJ1-2; tentative D call: TRBD1 (5 bases). The V gene's germline CDR1 is SGHAT and CDR2 FQNNGV. Trimming left V 5 bases short and J 8 bases short, with 15 bases between. This CDR3 is 13 amino acids long. This chain's CDR3 is CASSQRDSEGYTF. The DNA of the CDR3 is TGTGCCAGCAGCCAACGAGACAGCGAGGGCTACACCTTC.

In its sample, this clonotype was seen a few times. The rearrangement joins TRBV28 to TRBJ2-5, with 8 positions matching TRBD2. V lost 9 bases and J lost 2; bases outside the gene matches: 5. Germline V gene data show CDR1 as MDHEN and CDR2 as SYDVKM. This CDR3 comprises 13 residues. The CDR3 spells CASSGGMQETQYF. The CDR3, as DNA: TGTGCCAGTTCGGGAGGGATGCAAGAGACCCAGTACTTC.

This clonotype has ten or more counts. The chain links TRBV4-3 to TRBJ2-1; no firm D call. V was clipped by 4 bases and J by 0 bases, with 10 bases between them. Germline CDR1 and CDR2: LGHNA and YSLEER. The CDR3 length is 15 residues. CDR3 sequence: CASSRSASSYNEQFF. The CDR3 nucleotides are TGCGCCAGCAGCCGGAGTGCCAGCTCCTACAATGAGCAGTTCTTC.

This clonotype was seen more than once but under ten times. The genes are TRBV10-2 and TRBJ2-2; D may be TRBD2 (5 bases). V shed 8 bases and J shed 6 bases, with 16 bases lying between them. The CDR3 is 14 residues long. Germline values: CDR1 WSHSY, CDR2 SAAADI. CDR3 amino acids: CASDKGEVSGELFF. CDR3 nucleotide sequence: TGCGCCAGCGATAAGGGAGAGGTATCCGGGGAGCTGTTTTTT.

The rearrangement joins TRBV2 to TRBJ2-1; maybe TRBD2 (5 bases). Germline V lookup: CDR1 SNHLY, CDR2 FYNNEI. CDR3 length equals 13 residues. V was trimmed by 7 bases and J by 5 bases, leaving 12 bases between them. The DNA of the CDR3 is TGTGCCAGCACCGTAGCGCCCAACAATGAGCAGTTCTTC. This codes for CASTVAPNNEQFF.

This clonotype has a count of ten or more. The V and J genes are TRBV27 and TRBJ1-1; D is uncertain. Trimming removed 0 bases from V and 4 bases from J, with 6 bases in between. Germline lookup yields CDR1 MNHEY and CDR2 SMNVEV (reference sequence). The CDR3 is 13 amino acids. The CDR3 spells CASSLSWGTEAFF. The CDR3 nucleotides are TGTGCCAGCAGTTTATCGTGGGGCACTGAAGCTTTCTTT.

The chain has TRBV25-1 and TRBJ2-7; 8 bases are shared with TRBD1. In germline, CDR1 is MGHDK, CDR2 SYGVNS. The junction had 7 bases not matched to a gene; V was cut back by 1 base and J by 5 bases. This CDR3 region has 15 residues. CDR3: CASSELQQGGNEQYF. For the CDR3, the DNA is TGTGCCAGCAGTGAATTACAACAGGGGGGAAACGAGCAGTACTTC.